This is a list of T cell receptor beta chains from one sample in a study of shared clonotypes between healthy human individuals. TCRdb's copy holds only in-frame clones and misses some; the assay was immunoSEQ multiplex PCR. This table holds fewer than 600,000 clones, 75% to 80% found once. The sequenced material came from PBMCs. Every receptor here comes from a woman in her 40s in good health. Some clones in this sample may be carry-over from other donors' samples. Each CDR3 is given with its conserved first and last residue. The D gene is left open where the match is weak. The size entry is marked missing in some rows and otherwise reads once, few, many or a size class.

V gene	D gene	clone size	J gene	CDR3 DNA	CDR3 protein
TRBV5-4	.	.	TRBJ1-4	TGTGCCAGCAGCTTGGTAGGGAAAAATGAAAAACTGTTTTTT	CASSLVGKNEKLFF
TRBV19	.	.	TRBJ1-5	TGTGCCAGTAGTATGTGGAGCAATCAGCCCCAGCATTTT	CASSMWSNQPQHF
TRBV29-1	TRBD2	.	TRBJ2-1	TGCAGCGTTGATGGTCCTAGCGGGAGCCATGAGCAGTTCTTC	CSVDGPSGSHEQFF
TRBV9	.	once	TRBJ2-7	TGTGCCAGCAGCGTAGCTGCCCCCGCGCGGTACGAGCAGTACTTC	CASSVAAPARYEQYF
TRBV28	TRBD1	.	TRBJ1-2	TGTGCCAGCAGTCCGACAGGGTTCGGAGGCTACACCTTC	CASSPTGFGGYTF
TRBV6-5	.	.	TRBJ2-7	TGTGCCAGCAGCTATCTCGAGGGTCCCCTCTACGAGCAGTACTTC	CASSYLEGPLYEQYF
TRBV7-7	.	few	TRBJ2-5	TGTGCCAGCAGCTCCGACAGACAAGAGACCCAGTACTTC	CASSSDRQETQYF
TRBV18	.	.	TRBJ2-5	TGTGCCAGCTCAGCTAGCGAACGTCAAGAGACCCAGTACTTC	CASSASERQETQYF
TRBV7-3	.	.	TRBJ1-1	TGTGCCAGCAGCTCCTCCCCGGACACCGGTGAAGCTTTCTTT	CASSSSPDTGEAFF
TRBV27	TRBD2	.	TRBJ2-7	TGTGCCAGCAGTACCGGACTAGCGAACGAGCAGTACTTC	CASSTGLANEQYF
TRBV11-2	.	.	TRBJ2-7	TGTGCCAGCAGCTATCAATACACCGAGCAGTACTTC	CASSYQYTEQYF
TRBV28	.	many	TRBJ1-1	TGTGCCAGCAGTGTGGGGGGCACTGAAGCTTTCTTT	CASSVGGTEAFF
TRBV11-2	.	.	TRBJ2-3	TGTGCCAGCAGCATGCGAGATACGCAGTATTTT	CASSMRDTQYF
TRBV28	.	.	TRBJ2-1	TGTGCCAGCCGCCGGCCGGACAATGAGCAGTTCTTC	CASRRPDNEQFF
TRBV6-1	.	.	TRBJ1-2	TGTGCCAGCAGTGAATGGGCAACCGAATCTTATGGCTACACCTTC	CASSEWATESYGYTF
TRBV7-3	.	.	TRBJ2-1	TGTGCCAGCAGCCCAACCGGGACGGGACGAGGAGACAATGAGCAGTTCTTC	CASSPTGTGRGDNEQFF
TRBV7-2	TRBD2	once	TRBJ2-7	TGTGCCAGCAGCCTACAGCGGGGCTACGAGCAGTACTTC	CASSLQRGYEQYF
TRBV2	.	.	TRBJ2-6	TGTGCCAGCGGGGAGTCTGGGGCCAACGTCCTGACTTTC	CASGESGANVLTF
TRBV28	.	.	TRBJ1-4	TGTGCCAGCAGCTCGGGGGCCTTTAATGAAAAACTGTTTTTT	CASSSGAFNEKLFF
TRBV19	.	many	TRBJ2-7	TGTGCCAGTAAGTTTAACAGCATAAGTTCCGAGCAGTACTTC	CASKFNSISSEQYF
TRBV18	.	.	TRBJ2-5	TGTGCCAGCTCATCAAACGGGGGAGAGACCCAGTACTTC	CASSSNGGETQYF
TRBV2	.	.	TRBJ2-7	TGTGCCAGCTGCCGCGGACGGGGCTCCTACGAGCAGTACTTC	CASCRGRGSYEQYF
TRBV2	.	.	TRBJ1-1	TGTGCCAGCAGCGGGGACGGATACACTGAAGCTTTCTTT	CASSGDGYTEAFF
TRBV15	.	.	TRBJ2-5	TGTGCCACCAGCAGAGTCTTAGCTACGGAGACCCAGTACTTC	CATSRVLATETQYF
TRBV9	TRBD2	.	TRBJ2-1	TGTGCCAGCAGCGCTACGGGAGGGGGAGTTGAGCAGTTCTTC	CASSATGGGVEQFF
TRBV18	.	.	TRBJ2-5	TGTGCCAGCTCACCAGGGACCCAAGAGACCCAGTACTTC	CASSPGTQETQYF
TRBV5-4	TRBD1	.	TRBJ2-7	TGTGCCAGCAGCTTTGCAGGGGGCGCGTACGAGCAGTACTTC	CASSFAGGAYEQYF
TRBV10-2	TRBD1	.	TRBJ1-4	TGCGCCAGCACTGGTGACAGGGTCGATGAAAAACTGTTTTTT	CASTGDRVDEKLFF
TRBV18	.	once	TRBJ1-5	TGTGCCAGCTCACGCCCAGATCAGCCCCAGCATTTT	CASSRPDQPQHF
TRBV27	.	.	TRBJ1-1	TGTGCCAGCAGTTCTCGACTAGGCACTGAAGCTTTCTTT	CASSSRLGTEAFF
TRBV7-9	.	.	TRBJ1-1	TGCGCCAGCAGCTTGGGTTTGAAGACTGAAGCTTTCTTT	CASSLGLKTEAFF
TRBV15	.	.	TRBJ1-4	TGTGCCACCAGCCCTGGGCGGAGGGATGAAAAACTGTTTTTT	CATSPGRRDEKLFF
TRBV5-1	.	.	TRBJ2-7	TGCGCCAGCAGCTTGTTGCAGGGCGGGGAGCAGTACTTC	CASSLLQGGEQYF
TRBV2	TRBD2	once	TRBJ2-1	TGTGCCAGCAGTCCCCCGAGGACTAGCGGGACATCTTACAATGAGCAGTTCTTC	CASSPPRTSGTSYNEQFF
TRBV30	.	.	TRBJ1-4	TGTGCCTGGAGTCTCCCAGACGGTGAAAAACTGTTTTTT	CAWSLPDGEKLFF
TRBV7-9	.	.	TRBJ1-5	TGTGCCAGCAGCATGACAGGAAGCCATCAGCCCCAGCATTTT	CASSMTGSHQPQHF
TRBV29-1	.	.	TRBJ1-2	TGCAGCGTGCCCATGGACAGCCTCTTTGGCTACACCTTC	CSVPMDSLFGYTF